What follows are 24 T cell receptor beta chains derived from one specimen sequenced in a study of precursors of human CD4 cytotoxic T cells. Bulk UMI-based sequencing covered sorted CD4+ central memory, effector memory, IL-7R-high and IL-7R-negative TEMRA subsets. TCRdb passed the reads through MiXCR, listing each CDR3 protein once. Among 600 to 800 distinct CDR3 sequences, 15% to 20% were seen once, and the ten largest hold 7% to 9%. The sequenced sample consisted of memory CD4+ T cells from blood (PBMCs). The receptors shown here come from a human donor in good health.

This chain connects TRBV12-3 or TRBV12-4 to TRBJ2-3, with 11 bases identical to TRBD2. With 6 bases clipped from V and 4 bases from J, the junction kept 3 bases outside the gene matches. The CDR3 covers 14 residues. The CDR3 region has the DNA TGTGCCAGCAGCTCTAGCGGGGGGTCAGATACGCAGTATTTT. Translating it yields CASSSSGGSDTQYF.

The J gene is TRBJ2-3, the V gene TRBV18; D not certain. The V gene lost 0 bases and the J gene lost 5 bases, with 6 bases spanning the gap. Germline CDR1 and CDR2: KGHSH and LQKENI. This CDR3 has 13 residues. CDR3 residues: CASSPPPGDTQYF. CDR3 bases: TGTGCCAGCTCACCACCTCCTGGAGATACGCAGTATTTT.

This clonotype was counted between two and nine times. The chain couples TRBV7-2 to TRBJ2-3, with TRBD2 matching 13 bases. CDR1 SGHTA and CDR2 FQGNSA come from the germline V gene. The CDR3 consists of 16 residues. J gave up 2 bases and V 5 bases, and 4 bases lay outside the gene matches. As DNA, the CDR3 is TGTGCCAGCAGCACGGGACTAGCGGGACACACAGATACGCAGTATTTT. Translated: CASSTGLAGHTDTQYF.

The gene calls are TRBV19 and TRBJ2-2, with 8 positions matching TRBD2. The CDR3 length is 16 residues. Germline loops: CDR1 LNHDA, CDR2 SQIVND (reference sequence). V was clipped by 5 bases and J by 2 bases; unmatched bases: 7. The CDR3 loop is CASSEGSGINTGELFF. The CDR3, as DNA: TGTGCCAGTAGTGAAGGTAGCGGGATTAACACCGGGGAGCTGTTTTTT.

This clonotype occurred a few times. CDR3 loop: CSVRVSGGNTIYF. The CDR3 DNA sequence: TGCAGCGTTCGTGTCTCAGGGGGAAACACCATATATTTT. This rearrangement joins TRBV29-1 to TRBJ1-3; possible D gene TRBD1, 5 bases. CDR1 and CDR2 (germline): SQVTM, ANQGSEA. The CDR3 runs to 13 residues. Trimming shortened V by 5 bases and J by 4 bases, and 12 bases separated the two germline ends.

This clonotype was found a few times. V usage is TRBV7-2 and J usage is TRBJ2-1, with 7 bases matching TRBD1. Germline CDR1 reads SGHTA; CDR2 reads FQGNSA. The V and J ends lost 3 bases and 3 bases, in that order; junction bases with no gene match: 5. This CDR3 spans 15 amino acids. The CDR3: CASSLDRSRYNEQFF. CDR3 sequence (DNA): TGTGCCAGCAGCTTGGACAGGTCTCGCTACAATGAGCAGTTCTTC.

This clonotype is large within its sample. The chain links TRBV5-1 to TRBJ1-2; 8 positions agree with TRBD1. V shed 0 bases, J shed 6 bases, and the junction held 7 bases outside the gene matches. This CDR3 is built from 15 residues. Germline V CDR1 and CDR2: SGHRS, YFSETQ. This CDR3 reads CASSLAPGGANGYTF. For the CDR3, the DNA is TGCGCCAGCAGCTTGGCGCCAGGGGGCGCGAATGGCTACACCTTC.

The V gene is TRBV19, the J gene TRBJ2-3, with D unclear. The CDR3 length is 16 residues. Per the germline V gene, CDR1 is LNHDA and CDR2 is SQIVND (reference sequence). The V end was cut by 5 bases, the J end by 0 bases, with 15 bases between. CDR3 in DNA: TGTGCCAGTAGTCCCTTATATGGCTCTAGCACAGATACGCAGTATTTT. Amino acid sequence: CASSPLYGSSTDTQYF.

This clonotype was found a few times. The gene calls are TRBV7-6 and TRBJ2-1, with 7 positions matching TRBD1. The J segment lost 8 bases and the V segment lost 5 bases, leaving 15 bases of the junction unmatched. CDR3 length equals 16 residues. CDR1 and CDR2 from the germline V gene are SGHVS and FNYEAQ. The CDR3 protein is CASSPLPGQSTHEQFF. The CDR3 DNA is TGTGCCAGCAGCCCTCTTCCGGGACAGTCTACCCATGAGCAGTTCTTC. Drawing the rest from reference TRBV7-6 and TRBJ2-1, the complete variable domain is GAGVSQSPRYKVTKRGQDVALRCDPISGHVSLYWYRQALGQGPEFLTYFNYEAQQDKSGLPNDRFSAERPEGSISTLTIQRTEQRDSAMYRCASSPLPGQSTHEQFFGPGTRLTVL.

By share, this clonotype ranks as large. The CDR3 sequence: CASSRDSTNTGELFF. The CDR3 coding sequence is TGTGCCAGCAGCCGGGACAGCACGAACACCGGGGAGCTGTTTTTT. This chain joins TRBV14 and TRBJ2-2; 7 positions agree with TRBD1. This CDR3 comprises 15 residues. Germline CDR1 and CDR2: SGHDN and FVKESK. J was trimmed by 0 bases and V by 4 bases; bases with no gene match: 2.

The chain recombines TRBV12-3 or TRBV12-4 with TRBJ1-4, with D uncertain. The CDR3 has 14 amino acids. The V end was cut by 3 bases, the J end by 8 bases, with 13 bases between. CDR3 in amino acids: CASSLGASGEKLFF. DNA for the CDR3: TGTGCCAGCAGTTTGGGAGCCAGTGGAGAAAAACTGTTTTTT.

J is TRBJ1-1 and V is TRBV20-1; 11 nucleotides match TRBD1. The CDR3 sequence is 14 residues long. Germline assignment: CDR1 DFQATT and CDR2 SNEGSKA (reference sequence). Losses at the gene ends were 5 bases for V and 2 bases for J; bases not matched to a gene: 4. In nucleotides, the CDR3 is TGCAGTGCTTCCGGGACAGGGGGTAACACTGAAGCTTTCTTT. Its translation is CSASGTGGNTEAFF.

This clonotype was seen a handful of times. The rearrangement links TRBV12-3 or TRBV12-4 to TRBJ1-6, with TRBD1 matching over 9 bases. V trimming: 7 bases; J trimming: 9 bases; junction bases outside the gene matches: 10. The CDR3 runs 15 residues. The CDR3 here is CASKTGQGDTSPLHF. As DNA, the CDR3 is TGTGCCAGCAAGACGGGACAGGGTGATACTTCACCCCTCCACTTT.

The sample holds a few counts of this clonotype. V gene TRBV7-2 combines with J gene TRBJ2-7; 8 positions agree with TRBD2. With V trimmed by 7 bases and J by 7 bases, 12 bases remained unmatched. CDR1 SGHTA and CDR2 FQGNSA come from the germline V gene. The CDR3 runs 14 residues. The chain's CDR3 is CASKLGTSRPEQYF. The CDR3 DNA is TGTGCCAGCAAGTTAGGGACTAGTCGCCCGGAGCAGTACTTC.

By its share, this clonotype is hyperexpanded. CDR3 coding DNA: TGCGCCAGCAGCCAAGGAGCGGACAGAGCCAAAAACATTCAGTACTTC. It specifies CASSQGADRAKNIQYF. The rearrangement links TRBV4-3 to TRBJ2-4, with D maybe TRBD1 (6 bases). Looked up from germline, CDR1 is LGHNA and CDR2 is YSLEER. V was cut by 1 base and J by 0 bases, with 10 bases left in between. The length of the CDR3 is 16 residues.

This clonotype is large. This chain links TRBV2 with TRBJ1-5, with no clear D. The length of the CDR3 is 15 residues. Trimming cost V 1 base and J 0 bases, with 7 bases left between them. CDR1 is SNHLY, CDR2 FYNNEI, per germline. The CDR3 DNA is TGTGCCAGCAGTGAAGGGGGTTATAGCAATCAGCCCCAGCATTTT. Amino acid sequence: CASSEGGYSNQPQHF. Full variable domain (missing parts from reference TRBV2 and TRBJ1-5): EPEVTQTPSHQVTQMGQEVILRCVPISNHLYFYWYRQILGQKVEFLVSFYNNEISEKSEIFDDQFSVERPDGSNFTLKIRSTKLEDSAMYFCASSEGGYSNQPQHFGDGTRLSIL.

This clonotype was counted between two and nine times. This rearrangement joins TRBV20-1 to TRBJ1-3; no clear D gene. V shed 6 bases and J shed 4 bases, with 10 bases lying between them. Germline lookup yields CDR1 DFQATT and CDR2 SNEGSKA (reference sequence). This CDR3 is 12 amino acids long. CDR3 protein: CSAEKDGNTIYF. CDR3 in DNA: TGCAGTGCCGAAAAAGACGGAAACACCATATATTTT.

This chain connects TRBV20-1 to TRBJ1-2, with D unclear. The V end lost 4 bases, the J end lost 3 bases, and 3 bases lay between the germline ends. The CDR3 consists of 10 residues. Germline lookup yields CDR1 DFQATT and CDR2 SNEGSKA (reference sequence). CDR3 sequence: CSANDYGYTF. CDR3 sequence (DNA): TGCAGTGCTAATGACTATGGCTACACCTTC.

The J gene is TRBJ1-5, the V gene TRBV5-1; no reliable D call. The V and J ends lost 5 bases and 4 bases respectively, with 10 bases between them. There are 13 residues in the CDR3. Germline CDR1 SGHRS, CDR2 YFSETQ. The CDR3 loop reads CASRAAENQPQHF. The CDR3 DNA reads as TGCGCCAGCAGGGCGGCAGAGAATCAGCCCCAGCATTTT.

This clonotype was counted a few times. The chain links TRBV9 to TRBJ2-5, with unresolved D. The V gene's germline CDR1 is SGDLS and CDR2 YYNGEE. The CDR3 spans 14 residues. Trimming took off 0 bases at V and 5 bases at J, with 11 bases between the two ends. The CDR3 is CASSVGSPVETQYF. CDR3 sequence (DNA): TGTGCCAGCAGCGTAGGGAGCCCGGTGGAGACCCAGTACTTC.

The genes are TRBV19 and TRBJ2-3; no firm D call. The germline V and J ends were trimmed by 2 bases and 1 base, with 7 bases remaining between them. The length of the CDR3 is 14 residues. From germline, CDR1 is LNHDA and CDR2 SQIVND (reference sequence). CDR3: CASSIWARTDTQYF. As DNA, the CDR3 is TGTGCCAGTAGTATATGGGCCCGCACAGATACGCAGTATTTT.

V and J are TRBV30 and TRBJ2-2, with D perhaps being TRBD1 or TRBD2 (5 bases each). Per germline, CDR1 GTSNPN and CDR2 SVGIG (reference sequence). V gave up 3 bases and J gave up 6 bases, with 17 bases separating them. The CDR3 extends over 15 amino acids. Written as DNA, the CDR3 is TGTGCCTGGAGGATGGGCAGGGTGGAGGCCGGGGAGCTGTTTTTT. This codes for CAWRMGRVEAGELFF. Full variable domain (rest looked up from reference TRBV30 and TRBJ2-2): SQTIHQWPATLVQPVGSPLSLECTVEGTSNPNLYWYRQAAGRGLQLLFYSVGIGQISSEVPQNLSASRPQDRQFILSSKKLLLSDSGFYLCAWRMGRVEAGELFFGEGSRLTVL.

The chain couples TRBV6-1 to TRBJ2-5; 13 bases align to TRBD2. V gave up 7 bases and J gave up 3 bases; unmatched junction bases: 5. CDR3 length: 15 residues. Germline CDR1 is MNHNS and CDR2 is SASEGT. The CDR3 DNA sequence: TGTGCCAGCACCGTCGGGACTAGCGGGGAAGAGACCCAGTACTTC. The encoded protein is CASTVGTSGEETQYF.

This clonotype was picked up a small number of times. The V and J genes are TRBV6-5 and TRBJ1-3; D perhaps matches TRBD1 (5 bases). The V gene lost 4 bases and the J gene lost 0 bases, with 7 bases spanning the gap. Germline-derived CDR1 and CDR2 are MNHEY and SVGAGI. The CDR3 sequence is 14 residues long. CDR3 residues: CASSWDRSGNTIYF. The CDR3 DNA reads TGTGCCAGCAGTTGGGACCGCTCTGGAAACACCATATATTTT.